The rows below give T cell receptor beta chains drawn from one sample of a study of cytotoxic CD8 clonotypes in ibrutinib-treated CLL. Using immunoSEQ multiplex PCR, the repertoire was profiled, and TCRdb retains in-frame clones only, with some absent. The data contain 160,000 or so clones, roughly 84% of them singletons. Specimen: PBMCs, collected at disease progression, from a patient treated with ibrutinib. These receptor sequences come from a human donor with chronic lymphocytic leukemia. Both conserved end residues are part of each CDR3. Each record gives: V gene, clone size, J gene, D gene, CDR3 protein, CDR3 DNA. A D gene is named only where the DNA matches it firmly. Clone size is stated in some rows and not others, as once, few, many or a class when expanded.

TRBV18	NA	TRBJ1-2	NA	CASSPRVASGYTF	TGTGCCAGCTCCCCCAGGGTAGCGTCGGGCTACACCTTC
TRBV4-3	NA	TRBJ1-5	NA	CASSQDRNQPQHF	TGCGCCAGCAGCCAAGATCGCAATCAGCCCCAGCATTTT
TRBV18	NA	TRBJ2-3	NA	CASSPRAGDTQYF	TGTGCCAGCTCACCAAGAGCGGGAGATACGCAGTATTTT
TRBV5-8	NA	TRBJ1-5	NA	CASSLGKYSNQPQHF	TGTGCCAGCAGCTTAGGAAAATATAGCAATCAGCCCCAGCATTTT
TRBV5-1	few	TRBJ1-2	TRBD1	CASREDRGLSGYTF	TGCGCCAGCAGAGAAGACAGGGGGCTCTCTGGCTACACCTTC
TRBV28	NA	TRBJ2-2	TRBD2	CASSPLRLAGDTGELFF	TGTGCCAGCAGTCCCCTCCGACTAGCGGGAGATACCGGGGAGCTGTTTTTT
TRBV11-3	NA	TRBJ1-1	NA	CASSLDSTNTEAFF	TGTGCCAGCAGCTTGGACAGCACGAACACTGAAGCTTTCTTT
TRBV10-1	NA	TRBJ2-7	TRBD1	CASSDQRQGVKYF	TGCGCCAGCAGTGACCAAAGACAGGGGGTAAAGTACTTC
TRBV7-2	NA	TRBJ2-7	TRBD2	CASSWTGGPSYEQYF	TGTGCCAGCAGCTGGACGGGAGGGCCATCCTACGAGCAGTACTTC
TRBV9	NA	TRBJ2-1	TRBD1	CASSVPLGQGSYNEQFF	TGTGCCAGCAGCGTGCCGCTTGGACAGGGCTCCTACAATGAGCAGTTCTTC
TRBV18	NA	TRBJ1-2	TRBD1	CASSPRTGNYGYTF	TGTGCCAGCTCACCTCGGACAGGGAACTATGGCTACACCTTC
TRBV7-9	NA	TRBJ1-2	NA	CASSLTVGGEDDGYTF	TGTGCCAGCAGCTTAACGGTCGGCGGAGAAGACGATGGCTACACCTTC
TRBV9	once	TRBJ1-1	TRBD1	CASSVTGALNTEAFF	TGTGCCAGCAGCGTGACAGGGGCTTTGAACACTGAAGCTTTCTTT
TRBV6-5	NA	TRBJ2-7	NA	CASSYSRLAVYEQYF	TGTGCCAGCAGTTACTCAAGGTTAGCGGTCTACGAGCAGTACTTC
TRBV7-2	NA	TRBJ2-7	NA	CASSLYSDDYEQYF	TGTGCCAGCAGCTTATATTCTGACGATTACGAGCAGTACTTC
TRBV14	NA	TRBJ2-7	NA	CASSRSSDSKKQYF	TGTGCCAGCAGTAGGTCCTCAGATTCAAAAAAGCAGTACTTC
TRBV25-1	NA	TRBJ1-2	NA	CASFSQDVRLGYGYTF	TGTGCCAGCTTCTCTCAGGACGTCCGGCTTGGCTATGGCTACACCTTC
TRBV29-1	NA	TRBJ1-1	TRBD1	CSVRQGRGLNTEAFF	TGCAGCGTTCGACAGGGTCGGGGGTTGAACACTGAAGCTTTCTTT
TRBV5-8	NA	TRBJ2-7	TRBD2	CASSLAFFGRGYEQYF	TGTGCCAGCAGCTTGGCTTTCTTCGGGCGGGGGTACGAGCAGTACTTC
TRBV20-1	NA	TRBJ2-1	TRBD2	CSAGTMQFF	TGCAGTGCTGGGACTATGCAGTTCTTC
TRBV19	NA	TRBJ2-7	TRBD2	CASSRVATGTSGRGSYEQYF	TGTGCCAGTAGCAGAGTAGCCACCGGGACTAGCGGGAGAGGTTCCTACGAGCAGTACTTC
TRBV27	once	TRBJ1-5	NA	CASTPRVGNYNQPQHF	TGTGCCAGCACGCCCCGGGTTGGAAATTACAATCAGCCCCAGCATTTT
TRBV7-3	once	TRBJ2-1	NA	CASSRSSPENEQFF	TGTGCCAGCAGCCGTAGCTCCCCGGAGAATGAGCAGTTCTTC
TRBV30	NA	TRBJ1-1	NA	CAWSSQGSMNTEAFF	TGTGCCTGGAGCTCCCAGGGGTCGATGAACACTGAAGCTTTCTTT
TRBV27	NA	TRBJ1-4	NA	CASSPAGATNEKLFF	TGTGCCAGCAGTCCCGCGGGGGCAACTAATGAAAAACTGTTTTTT
TRBV14	NA	TRBJ1-5	TRBD1	CASSQERFALTGTGAEQPQHF	TGTGCCAGCAGCCAAGAACGATTCGCCTTGACCGGGACAGGGGCAGAACAGCCCCAGCATTTT
TRBV5-6	NA	TRBJ2-5	NA	CASSLVGGRILETQYF	TGTGCCAGCAGCTTGGTCGGGGGGCGGATCTTGGAGACCCAGTACTTC
TRBV19	NA	TRBJ2-7	NA	CASIPHHPEQYF	TGTGCCAGTATCCCCCACCACCCCGAGCAGTACTTC
TRBV19	NA	TRBJ1-2	NA	CASSRQGVDSNYGYTF	TGTGCCAGTAGTAGGCAGGGCGTGGATTCCAACTATGGCTACACCTTC
TRBV27	NA	TRBJ2-7	NA	CASWGLKGNYEQYF	TGTGCCAGCTGGGGGCTCAAGGGGAACTACGAGCAGTACTTC
TRBV7-9	NA	TRBJ1-2	NA	CASSLGQIYGYTF	TGTGCCAGCAGCTTAGGTCAGATCTATGGCTACACCTTC
TRBV2	NA	TRBJ2-5	NA	CASSDWDPGQETQYF	TGTGCCAGCAGTGACTGGGACCCAGGGCAAGAGACCCAGTACTTC
TRBV7-9	NA	TRBJ2-7	NA	CASSPSKGRYEQYF	TGTGCCAGCAGCCCCTCTAAGGGACGGTACGAGCAGTACTTC